Listed here are 5 T cell receptor beta chains from one sample, sequenced in a study of vaccination and CD4 T cells after COVID-19. Their cognate antigens are unknown. Cultured CD4+ T cells had their DNA profiled by the Oncomine TCR Beta short-read assay. Each CDR3 protein gets one entry after TCRdb re-called the PCR reads with MiXCR. The sample lists around 20,000 distinct CDR3 sequences, roughly 67% occurring once. The treatment is: roughly 11-day PBMC culture with coronavirus spike peptide pools or control peptides (ViraFEST assay). The specimen sequenced was CD4+ T cells from blood, cultured in vitro. Every receptor here comes from a human donor who had recovered from COVID-19.

The rearrangement links TRBV7-9 to TRBJ2-1; D remains unclear. V lost 2 bases and J lost 5, with 4 bases in between. CDR3 length: 12 residues. CDR1 and CDR2 from the germline V gene are SEHNR and FQNEAQ (reference sequence). CDR3 DNA sequence: TGTGCCAGCAGCTTAAACCACAATGAGCAGTTCTTC. As protein: CASSLNHNEQFF.

This clonotype appeared a few times. The chain couples TRBV24-1 to TRBJ1-1; weak D call: TRBD1 (5 bases). CDR3 size: 13 residues. Germline CDR1 reads KGHDR; CDR2 reads SFDVKD. V lost 5 bases to trimming and J lost 10 bases, with 16 bases between them. CDR3 protein: CATSAWGGSGAFF. The CDR3 bases are TGTGCCACCAGTGCCTGGGGGGGTTCTGGAGCTTTCTTT.

This chain joins TRBV5-5 and TRBJ2-2, with D possibly TRBD1 on 6 matching bases. Germline CDR1 SGHKS, CDR2 YYEKEE (reference sequence). With 2 bases removed from V and 0 bases from J, the gap between germline ends came to 8 bases. This CDR3 region has 15 residues. CDR3 in amino acids: CASSLQGSNTGELFF. The CDR3 coding sequence is TGTGCCAGCAGCTTACAGGGATCGAACACCGGGGAGCTGTTTTTT.

The rearrangement joins TRBV7-3 to TRBJ2-1, with TRBD2 matching over 11 bases. V was clipped by 2 bases and J by 7 bases; unmatched bases: 4. The CDR3 is made up of 15 amino acids. Germline CDR1 and CDR2: SGHTA and FQGTGA. In DNA form, the CDR3 reads TGTGCCAGCAGCTTAGCACTAGCGGGGGTTAATGAGCAGTTCTTC. This encodes CASSLALAGVNEQFF.

V is TRBV7-2 and J is TRBJ2-3, with D unclear. Trimming shortened V by 3 bases and J by 6 bases, and 4 bases separated the two germline ends. This CDR3 region has 11 residues. The V gene's germline CDR1 is SGHTA and CDR2 FQGNSA. CDR3 nucleotide sequence: TGTGCCAGCAGCTTCGCCGATACGCAGTATTTT. This encodes CASSFADTQYF.